The 7 T cell receptor beta chains below all came from one sample that was sequenced in a study of T cell clonality in common variable immunodeficiency. Sequencing used immunoSEQ multiplex PCR; TCRdb keeps in-frame clones, though not all of them. The sample yields 28,000 or so clones, without any singletons. Their antigens remain unidentified. Whole-study results and caveats: Fewer deletions and N-nucleotide insertions were reportedly seen in common variable immunodeficiency TCR beta sequences.

Sequenced material: peripheral blood mononuclear cells. The source is a human donor with common variable immunodeficiency.

This clone appeared a few times. The CDR3 end lies 3 residues beyond the end of the read and is filled in from the germline J gene. The chain is built from TRBV6-1 and TRBJ1-1; D unclear. This CDR3 has 15 residues. The V end lost 1 base, the J end lost 6 bases, and 15 bases lay between the germline ends. The V gene's germline CDR1 is MNHNS and CDR2 SASEGT. CDR3 DNA, as far as it was read: TGTGCCAGCAGTGAAGGGAGGATCCGAGGGTCTGAA. The encoded protein is CASSEGRIRGSE. The full-length CDR3 reads as CASSEGRIRGSEAFF.

Only a few counts were recorded for this clone. The read ends 3 residues shy of where the CDR3 ends; the end is completed using the germline J gene. Within the sample, other DNA sequences also encode this same CDR3. This chain links TRBV7-9 with TRBJ2-1; no clear D. This CDR3 has 12 amino acids. V was trimmed by 1 base and J by 8 bases, leaving 6 bases between them. Looked up from germline, CDR1 is SEHNR and CDR2 is FQNEAQ (reference sequence). CDR3 DNA (partial): TGTGCCAGCAGCTTAGTCTCAGATGAG. The encoded protein is CASSLVSDE. In full, the CDR3 is CASSLVSDEQFF.

This clone came up many times. Read data end 3 residues before the CDR3 end; the end is taken from the germline J gene. This sequence joins TRBV20-1 and TRBJ1-5; the D is unclear. V was trimmed by 3 bases and J by 0 bases, leaving 12 bases between them. CDR3 size: 15 residues. Germline V lookup: CDR1 DFQATT, CDR2 SNEGSKA (reference sequence). Partial CDR3 DNA: TGCAGTGCTAGCCCCGGGTCTTATAGCAATCAGCCC. It specifies CSASPGSYSNQP. The entire CDR3 protein is CSASPGSYSNQPQHF.

This clone was recorded many times. Coverage ceases 3 residues before the CDR3 finishes, and the germline J gene fills in the end. The rearrangement joins TRBV7-9 to TRBJ2-7; 10 positions match TRBD1. V trimming: 0 bases; J trimming: 5 bases; junction bases outside the gene matches: 4. The CDR3 has 15 amino acids. Per germline, CDR1 SEHNR and CDR2 FQNEAQ (reference sequence). CDR3 DNA (partial): TGTGCCAGCAGCTTAGCCGGACAGGGGGGAAACGAG. It is translated as CASSLAGQGGNE. The entire CDR3 protein reads CASSLAGQGGNEQYF.

As to this clone: The CDR3 extends 3 residues past the end of the read, so its final part is completed from the germline J gene. The genes are TRBV20-1 and TRBJ2-5; TRBD2 aligns across 16 bases. V was pared by 5 bases and J by 5 bases, with 8 bases of the junction left unmatched. Germline loops: CDR1 DFQATT, CDR2 SNEGSKA (reference sequence). The CDR3 extends over 16 amino acids. The CDR3 region is CSAGGTSGGARETQYF. CDR3 bases read: TGCAGTGCTGGCGGGACTAGCGGGGGGGCAAGGGAGACC.

This clone occurred many times. The CDR3 end falls 3 residues outside the read, so it is completed with the germline J gene. The chain carries TRBV18 and TRBJ2-3; TRBD1 is a possible D gene (6 bases). This CDR3 has 15 amino acids. V was clipped by 0 bases and J by 0 bases, with 7 bases between them. Germline-derived CDR1 and CDR2 are KGHSH and LQKENI. The part of the CDR3 DNA that was read is TGTGCCAGCTCACCACCAGGGGGAAGCACAGATACG. Its protein product is CASSPPGGSTDT. The CDR3 in its entirety is CASSPPGGSTDTQYF.

As to this clone: The sequenced fragment ends 3 residues before the CDR3 boundary, so the rest is inferred from the germline J gene. The rearrangement uses TRBV6-2 or TRBV6-3 and TRBJ2-7; maybe TRBD2 (5 bases). The CDR3 length is 16 residues. Germline-derived CDR1 and CDR2 are MNHEY and SVGEGT. V was cut by 2 bases and J by 1 base, with 15 bases left in between. CDR3 amino acids: CASSYPDSSNSYEQYF. CDR3 bases read: TGTGCCAGCAGTTACCCGGACTCCTCGAATTCCTACGAG.